This TCR beta chain was recorded in a study of blood T cells in healthy people across ages. Primed by a sample-barcoded 5' primer and a J-beta primer mix, a second PCR proceeded for about 6 to 11 cycles. Every individual sample yielded 2.5 million or more paired-end reads (each containing CDR3). TCRdb recomputed calls from the 5' RACE reads with MiXCR, one row per CDR3 protein. The sample includes approximately 690,000 distinct CDR3 sequences, 40% to 50% seen only once; the top ten take 30%. The germline V gene encodes CDR1 SGHTA and CDR2 FQGNSA. There are 15 residues in the CDR3. V lost 5 bases to trimming and J lost 7 bases; unmatched junction nucleotides: 13.

V gene TRBV7-2 combines with J gene TRBJ2-7, with 8 bases that match TRBD2. Sequencing used blood. The receptor comes from a man aged 80 or over in good health. For the CDR3, the DNA is TGTGCCAGCAGCCATAGCGGGAACCTCCCCCGGGAGCAGTACTTC. This sequence encodes CASSHSGNLPREQYF.